This T cell receptor beta chain derives from a study of cytomegalovirus exposure and HLA in healthy donors. With 60 Vbeta and 13 Jbeta primers, the PCR was carried out. The repertoire was sequenced with immunoSEQ multiplex PCR; TCRdb's copy has only in-frame clones and lacks some. The repertoire has roughly 130,000 clones, 65% to 85% of them found once; the top ten carry more than 0.9%. With respect to this clone: Its matching antigen is unknown.

General study findings and limits: A later look showed TCR association rates differing by HLA locus, highest for DRB1 and lowest for HLA-C. In all likelihood, a cluster of highly shared sequence variants was a sequencing artifact.

This CDR3 contains 13 residues. Germline CDR1 and CDR2: SGHDN and FVKESK. V was clipped by 1 base and J by 7 bases, with 7 bases between them. Input material: PBMCs. This clonotype was obtained from a boy younger than 18 in good health and CMV-seronegative. The V call is TRBV14, the J call TRBJ1-4, with unresolved D. The CDR3 DNA reads as TGTGCCAGCAGCCAAGTTCCGTTTGAAAAACTGTTTTTT. This gives the protein CASSQVPFEKLFF.